The 26 T cell receptor beta chains below were found in one sample sequenced in a study of T cell responses to AZD1222 COVID-19 vaccine. TCRdb keeps only in-frame clones here, not all; method: immunoSEQ multiplex PCR. The repertoire includes tens of thousands of clones, more than 85% of them detected once, and about 18% sits in the top ten. The sequencing here drew on peripheral blood, taken on day 0 of AZD1222 vaccination. Receptor source: an adult in good health.

The CDR3 loop is CASSFIMRGELFF. CDR3 nucleotides: TGTGCCAGCAGCTTTATTATGAGGGGGGAGCTGTTTTTT. The gene calls are TRBV7-8 and TRBJ2-2; no definite D call. Germline CDR1 and CDR2: SGHVS and FQNEAQ. V was pared by 3 bases and J by 8 bases, with 10 bases between. The CDR3 has 13 amino acids.

This clone has more than one count but fewer than ten. The chain couples TRBV6-5 to TRBJ1-2, with a possible D match to TRBD1 (5 bases). Germline V gene data show CDR1 as MNHEY and CDR2 as SVGAGI. The CDR3 runs to 14 residues. The V and J ends lost 0 bases and 1 base respectively, with 6 bases between them. DNA of the CDR3: TGTGCCAGCAGTTACTCGCAGGGTAACTATGGCTACACCTTC. Amino acids: CASSYSQGNYGYTF.

The chain carries TRBV19 and TRBJ1-6; 8 bases agree with TRBD1. Germline V CDR1 and CDR2: LNHDA, SQIVND (reference sequence). The trim removed 9 bases at V and 10 bases at J, leaving 11 bases unmatched. This CDR3 region has 14 residues. CDR3 protein: CASDEQGEGSPLHF. CDR3 in DNA: TGTGCCAGCGATGAACAGGGGGAAGGGTCACCCCTCCACTTT.

J is TRBJ2-2 and V is TRBV7-3; 12 bases agree with TRBD2. The V gene's germline CDR1 is SGHTA and CDR2 FQGTGA. With V trimmed by 4 bases and J by 4 bases, 4 bases remained unmatched. This CDR3 comprises 16 residues. This CDR3 reads CASSSGLAGLTGELFF. As DNA, the CDR3 is TGTGCCAGCAGCTCCGGACTAGCGGGGCTCACCGGGGAGCTGTTTTTT.

This sequence joins TRBV7-3 and TRBJ1-2, with D unclear. The CDR3 length is 13 residues. Germline CDR1 SGHTA, CDR2 FQGTGA. Trimming removed 3 bases from V and 8 bases from J, with 13 bases in between. This chain's CDR3 is CASSFTVAGGYTF. The CDR3 bases are TGTGCCAGCAGCTTCACCGTGGCCGGGGGCTACACCTTC.

The rearrangement joins TRBV3-1 (or the pseudogene TRBV3-2) to TRBJ2-1; D perhaps matches TRBD1 (5 bases). From germline, CDR1 is LGHDT and CDR2 YNNKEL (reference sequence). The CDR3 loop spans 17 amino acids. Between the trimmed V and J ends, which lost 0 bases and 0 bases, there was a span of 12 bases. The CDR3 protein is CASSQDWGGSSYNEQFF. CDR3 coding DNA: TGTGCCAGCAGCCAAGATTGGGGCGGCAGCTCCTACAATGAGCAGTTCTTC.

The rearrangement links TRBV7-3 to TRBJ1-5; TRBD1 aligns across 7 bases. J gave up 0 bases and V 3 bases, and 11 bases lay outside the gene matches. CDR1 is SGHTA and CDR2 is FQGTGA in the germline V gene. This CDR3 region has 18 residues. CDR3 bases: TGTGCCAGCAGCTTTCGACAGGGTAAAAGGTATAGCAATCAGCCCCAGCATTTT. Protein product: CASSFRQGKRYSNQPQHF.

V is TRBV19 and J is TRBJ2-6; 7 bases align to TRBD1. The CDR3 consists of 16 residues. The germline gives CDR1 LNHDA, CDR2 SQIVND (reference sequence). V shed 4 bases, J shed 0 bases, and the junction held 3 bases outside the gene matches. CDR3 in amino acids: CASSTTGSSGANVLTF. The CDR3 DNA reads as TGTGCCAGTAGTACGACAGGGTCCTCTGGGGCCAACGTCCTGACTTTC. The full variable domain, with the rest looked up from reference TRBV19 and TRBJ2-6, is DGGITQSPKYLFRKEGQNVTLSCEQNLNHDAMYWYRQDPGQGLRLIYYSQIVNDFQKGDIAEGYSVSREKKESFPLTVTSAQKNPTAFYLCASSTTGSSGANVLTFGAGSRLTVL.

This clone was counted only a few times. V usage is TRBV23-1 and J usage is TRBJ2-7; no firm D call. TRBV23-1 qualifies as an ORF whose function is uncertain. This CDR3 has 15 residues. V lost 2 bases to trimming and J lost 2 bases, with 13 bases between them. As DNA, the CDR3 is TGCGCCAGCAGTCAACCTGCTGGTCCTACCTACGAGCAGTACTTC. This codes for CASSQPAGPTYEQYF.

This clone came up once. The chain couples TRBV24-1 to TRBJ1-2; the D gene is possibly TRBD1 (5 bases). The CDR3 is made up of 12 amino acids. The germline gives CDR1 KGHDR, CDR2 SFDVKD. Trimming took off 3 bases at V and 11 bases at J, with 12 bases between the two ends. CDR3 sequence (DNA): TGTGCCACCAGTGATGTGGGGGAAGGGTACACCTTC. This codes for CATSDVGEGYTF.

The rearrangement links TRBV27 to TRBJ2-5, with D perhaps TRBD1 or TRBD2 (5 bases each). Germline CDR1 MNHEY, CDR2 SMNVEV (reference sequence). Trimming took off 1 base at V and 5 bases at J, with 11 bases between the two ends. CDR3 length equals 14 residues. The CDR3 nucleotides are TGTGCCAGCAGTTTATTTCAGGGAGTTGAGACCCAGTACTTC. This codes for CASSLFQGVETQYF.

The chain links TRBV19 to TRBJ1-5; unclear D gene. The CDR3 has 13 residues. CDR1 is LNHDA, CDR2 SQIVND, per germline (reference sequence). V was clipped by 3 bases and J by 2 bases, with 5 bases between them. The CDR3 reads CASSIEGNQPQHF. In DNA, the CDR3 is TGTGCCAGTAGTATCGAAGGCAATCAGCCCCAGCATTTT.

V gene TRBV27 combines with J gene TRBJ1-1, with a weak D call TRBD1 (5 bases). This CDR3 is 12 amino acids long. Germline loops: CDR1 MNHEY, CDR2 SMNVEV (reference sequence). Trimming pared 5 bases from V and 1 base from J, leaving 5 bases between. The CDR3 nucleotides read TGTGCCAGCAGTACAGGGAACACTGAAGCTTTCTTT. It yields the protein CASSTGNTEAFF.

This clone was detected only a few times. This chain links TRBV7-2 with TRBJ1-1; D gene unclear. The CDR3 length is 15 residues. Germline CDR1 is SGHTA and CDR2 is FQGNSA. Trimming removed 5 bases at V and 6 bases at J, with 19 bases between. The CDR3 protein is CASSLERARGAEAFF. For the CDR3, the DNA is TGTGCCAGCAGCCTAGAAAGGGCGCGGGGTGCTGAAGCTTTCTTT. Full variable domain (outside the CDR3, taken from reference TRBV7-2 and TRBJ1-1): GAGVSQSPSNKVTEKGKDVELRCDPISGHTALYWYRQSLGQGLEFLIYFQGNSAPDKSGLPSDRFSAERTGGSVSTLTIQRTQQEDSAVYLCASSLERARGAEAFFGQGTRLTVV.

The V gene is TRBV6-5, the J gene TRBJ2-3; D perhaps matches TRBD2 (6 bases). With 5 bases removed from V and 0 bases from J, the gap between germline ends came to 12 bases. The CDR3 is 15 residues long. Germline loops: CDR1 MNHEY, CDR2 SVGAGI. The CDR3 loop reads CASSIDGGSTDTQYF. The CDR3 region has the DNA TGTGCCAGCAGTATCGACGGGGGTAGCACAGATACGCAGTATTTT.

The CDR3 DNA is TGTGCCAGCAGTTACTCGAACAGCCATTCTGGAAACACCATATATTTT. Amino acid sequence: CASSYSNSHSGNTIYF. The chain recombines TRBV6-5 with TRBJ1-3, with D uncertain. Germline V gene sequence: CDR1 MNHEY, CDR2 SVGAGI. V lost 0 bases, J lost 1 base, and 10 bases lay in between. This CDR3 contains 16 residues.

The rearrangement joins TRBV10-2 to TRBJ2-2; 11 bases align to TRBD2. Germline values: CDR1 WSHSY, CDR2 SAAADI. The V gene end was trimmed by 3 bases and the J gene end by 6 bases; junction bases not matched to a gene: 3. The CDR3 is 15 residues long. The CDR3 DNA sequence: TGCGCCAGCAGTGAACTAGCGGGAGTGGCCGGGGAGCTGTTTTTT. This sequence encodes CASSELAGVAGELFF.

The gene calls are TRBV4-1 and TRBJ2-1; tentative D call: TRBD1 (5 bases). Per germline, CDR1 MGHRA and CDR2 YSYEKL. This CDR3 has 14 amino acids. Between the trimmed V and J ends, which lost 5 bases and 4 bases, there was a span of 12 bases. The CDR3 region has the DNA TGCGCCAGCAGCTGGGGCGGCGGTTACAATGAGCAGTTCTTC. Translation gives CASSWGGGYNEQFF.

CDR3 region: CASSLVQGGTEAFF. The CDR3 DNA follows: TGTGCCAGCAGCTTAGTACAGGGGGGCACTGAAGCTTTCTTT. The chain is built from TRBV11-3 and TRBJ1-1; 8 bases map to TRBD1. CDR1 SGHNT and CDR2 YENEEA come from the germline V gene. V lost 1 base and J lost 4; bases outside the gene matches: 2. The CDR3 totals 14 residues.

The genes are TRBV2 and TRBJ2-2, with D possibly being TRBD2 (5 bases). In germline, CDR1 is SNHLY, CDR2 FYNNEI. The CDR3 consists of 13 residues. V gave up 8 bases and J gave up 2 bases, with 9 bases separating them. The CDR3 sequence: CASLGENTGELFF. The CDR3 bases are TGTGCCAGCCTCGGGGAAAACACCGGGGAGCTGTTTTTT.

The chain couples TRBV5-4 to TRBJ2-7; D call uncertain. Per germline, CDR1 SGHNT and CDR2 YYREEE (reference sequence). Trimming stripped 0 bases from V and 0 bases from J, with 7 bases between. The CDR3 extends over 14 amino acids. The CDR3 loop is CASSLGGSSYEQYF. DNA for the CDR3: TGTGCCAGCAGCTTGGGAGGCAGCTCCTACGAGCAGTACTTC.

In DNA, the CDR3 is TGCGCCAGCAGCTTGGAGGGCGGGGGGTACCCTGAAGCTTTCTTT. Translated, it gives CASSLEGGGYPEAFF. The gene calls are TRBV5-1 and TRBJ1-1; D may be TRBD1 (5 bases). The CDR3 extends over 15 amino acids. V dropped 0 bases and J dropped 6 bases, with 15 bases sitting between them. The germline gives CDR1 SGHRS, CDR2 YFSETQ.

This clone came up a few times. V is TRBV7-9 and J is TRBJ2-1; D unresolved. From germline, CDR1 is SEHNR and CDR2 FQNEAQ (reference sequence). The CDR3 is made up of 13 amino acids. V was cut by 4 bases and J by 9 bases, with 13 bases left in between. CDR3 loop: CASSSSVSGEQFF. CDR3 DNA sequence: TGTGCCAGCAGCTCCTCAGTCTCCGGTGAGCAGTTCTTC.

The chain is built from TRBV4-1 and TRBJ1-2; tentative D call: TRBD1 (5 bases). The V end was cut by 4 bases, the J end by 1 base, with 13 bases between. Germline assignment: CDR1 MGHRA and CDR2 YSYEKL. CDR3 size: 15 residues. This CDR3 reads CASSPRAGLNYGYTF. DNA for the CDR3: TGCGCCAGCAGCCCCCGGGCGGGGCTTAACTATGGCTACACCTTC.

This chain joins TRBV30 and TRBJ1-2; unclear D gene. V lost 3 bases and J 4 bases, leaving 15 bases between the germline ends. Germline V CDR1 and CDR2: GTSNPN, SVGIG (reference sequence). The CDR3 is 14 amino acids. CDR3 in DNA: TGTGCCTGGAGCCTCCGACGGGAAAGCTATGGCTACACCTTC. Translating gives CAWSLRRESYGYTF.

The genes are TRBV2 and TRBJ1-5, with 7 nucleotides matching TRBD1. V was pared by 8 bases and J by 4 bases, with 8 bases of the junction left unmatched. The CDR3 extends over 14 amino acids. Germline assignment: CDR1 SNHLY and CDR2 FYNNEI. Here the CDR3 reads CASCAGQSNQPQHF. CDR3 sequence (DNA): TGTGCCAGCTGCGCGGGACAGAGTAATCAGCCCCAGCATTTT.